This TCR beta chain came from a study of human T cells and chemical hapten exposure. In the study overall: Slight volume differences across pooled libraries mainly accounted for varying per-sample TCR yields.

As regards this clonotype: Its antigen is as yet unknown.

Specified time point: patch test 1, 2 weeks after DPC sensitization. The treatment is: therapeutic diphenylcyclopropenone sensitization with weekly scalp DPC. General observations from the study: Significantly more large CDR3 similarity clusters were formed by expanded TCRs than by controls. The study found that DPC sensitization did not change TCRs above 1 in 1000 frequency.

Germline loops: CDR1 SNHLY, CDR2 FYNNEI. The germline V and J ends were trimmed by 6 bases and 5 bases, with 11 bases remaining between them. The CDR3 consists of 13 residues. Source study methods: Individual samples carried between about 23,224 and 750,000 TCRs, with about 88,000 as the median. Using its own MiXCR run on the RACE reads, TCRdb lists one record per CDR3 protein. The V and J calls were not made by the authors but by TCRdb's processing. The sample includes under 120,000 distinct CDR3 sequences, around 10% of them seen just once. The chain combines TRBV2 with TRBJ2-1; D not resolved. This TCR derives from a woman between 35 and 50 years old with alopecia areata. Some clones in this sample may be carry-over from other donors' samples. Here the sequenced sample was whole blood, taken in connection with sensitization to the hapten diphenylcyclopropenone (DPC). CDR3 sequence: CASRSDLNNEQFF. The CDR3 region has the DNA TGTGCCAGCAGATCGGACCTCAACAATGAGCAGTTCTTC.